One sample yielded the 30 T cell receptor beta chains listed below, sequenced in a study of technical replicates of blood from four donors. Clones were read by immunoSEQ multiplex PCR, and TCRdb kept only the in-frame ones, dropping some. The sample yields approximately 76,000 clones, almost 98% seen once. Sequenced input: T cells isolated from PBMCs. These receptors were obtained from a human donor in good health.

This chain connects TRBV6-5 to TRBJ1-3; 7 nucleotides match TRBD1. The CDR3 contains 14 residues. Germline lookup yields CDR1 MNHEY and CDR2 SVGAGI. With 6 bases clipped from V and 1 base from J, the junction kept 3 bases outside the gene matches. The CDR3 protein is CASRTGQSGNTIYF. As DNA, the CDR3 is TGTGCCAGCAGGACGGGACAGTCTGGAAACACCATATATTTT.

The V and J genes are TRBV5-1 and TRBJ2-2; 8 bases are a match to TRBD1. The J segment lost 5 bases and the V segment lost 1 base, leaving 4 bases of the junction unmatched. The CDR3 runs to 15 residues. Looked up from germline, CDR1 is SGHRS and CDR2 is YFSETQ. The CDR3 DNA sequence: TGCGCCAGCAGCTTGCCGGGACAGGTTACCGGGGAGCTGTTTTTT. It specifies CASSLPGQVTGELFF.

This rearrangement joins TRBV27 to TRBJ1-1; a possible D gene is TRBD1 (6 bases). Trimming took off 4 bases at V and 1 base at J, with 7 bases between the two ends. This CDR3 contains 13 residues. CDR1 and CDR2 (germline): MNHEY, SMNVEV (reference sequence). Written as DNA, the CDR3 is TGTGCCAGCAGTTGGGACACGAACACTGAAGCTTTCTTT. It translates to CASSWDTNTEAFF.

In its sample, this clone was seen once. The V gene is TRBV25-1, the J gene TRBJ2-1, with D maybe TRBD2 (6 bases). V was cut by 4 bases and J by 2 bases, with 9 bases left in between. The CDR3 totals 14 residues. Looked up from germline, CDR1 is MGHDK and CDR2 is SYGVNS. The DNA for the CDR3 is TGTGCCAGCAGTGTCGGGAGACCCTACAATGAGCAGTTCTTC. This translates into CASSVGRPYNEQFF.

This chain links TRBV5-1 with TRBJ2-7, with 7 bases matching TRBD1. The CDR3 is made up of 13 amino acids. J lost 5 bases, V lost 0 bases, and 2 bases had no gene match. Germline V gene lookup returns CDR1 SGHRS and CDR2 YFSETQ. The CDR3 region is CASSLGQGDEQYF. In DNA, the CDR3 is TGCGCCAGCAGCTTGGGACAGGGTGACGAGCAGTACTTC.

The V call is TRBV7-3, the J call TRBJ2-1; D is perhaps TRBD2 (7 bases). The CDR3 covers 19 residues. The germline V gene has CDR1 SGHTA and CDR2 FQGTGA. Trimming took off 1 base at V and 2 bases at J, with 21 bases between the two ends. CDR3 sequence reads: CASSLRGLSSGLTYNEQFF. The CDR3 nucleotides are TGTGCCAGCAGCTTAAGGGGGCTCTCCTCGGGACTAACCTACAATGAGCAGTTCTTC.

This rearrangement joins TRBV28 to TRBJ1-6; weak D call: TRBD1 (5 bases). CDR1 and CDR2 (germline): MDHEN, SYDVKM. V was cut by 4 bases and J by 5 bases, with 9 bases left in between. The CDR3 contains 14 residues. DNA for the CDR3: TGTGCCAGCAGTTCTCTAGGGGATAATTCACCCCTCCACTTT. It yields the protein CASSSLGDNSPLHF.

The CDR3 loop reads CASRRGSGANVLTF. Here the CDR3 DNA reads TGTGCCAGCAGAAGGGGCTCTGGGGCCAACGTCCTGACTTTC. This chain links TRBV27 with TRBJ2-6; weak D call: TRBD1 (5 bases). CDR1 and CDR2 from the germline V gene are MNHEY and SMNVEV (reference sequence). The V end lost 6 bases, the J end lost 0 bases, and 6 bases lay between the germline ends. The CDR3 covers 14 residues.

The chain is built from TRBV28 and TRBJ1-4, with D uncertain. V was cut by 7 bases and J by 8 bases, with 14 bases left in between. CDR3 length: 13 amino acids. CDR1 and CDR2 from the germline V gene are MDHEN and SYDVKM. CDR3: CASNGGIGEKLFF. The CDR3 coding sequence is TGTGCCAGCAACGGAGGGATCGGGGAAAAACTGTTTTTT.

The rearrangement joins TRBV9 to TRBJ1-6; 8 bases align to TRBD1. The CDR3 runs to 16 residues. J lost 5 bases, V lost 0 bases, and 4 bases had no gene match. CDR1 and CDR2 (germline): SGDLS, YYNGEE. The CDR3 DNA reads as TGTGCCAGCAGCGTAGGGGGACAGGTACATAATTCACCCCTCCACTTT. It yields the protein CASSVGGQVHNSPLHF.

The chain couples TRBV6-6 to TRBJ1-2; D is ambiguous. Trimming pared 6 bases from V and 4 bases from J, leaving 18 bases between. The CDR3 has 15 amino acids. CDR1 is MNHNY and CDR2 is SVGAGI in the germline V gene (reference sequence). CDR3 bases: TGTGCCAGCAGCCGCCTTTTAGACACACCCTATGGCTACACCTTC. Translated, it gives CASSRLLDTPYGYTF.

This chain uses TRBV2 with TRBJ2-5; 10 nucleotides align to TRBD2. Germline V lookup: CDR1 SNHLY, CDR2 FYNNEI. J gave up 4 bases and V 4 bases, and 3 bases lay outside the gene matches. CDR3 length: 14 amino acids. DNA of the CDR3: TGTGCCAGCAGTGGTCCTAGCGGGAGAGAGACCCAGTACTTC. It translates to CASSGPSGRETQYF.

V gene TRBV28 combines with J gene TRBJ1-1, with D possibly matching TRBD1 (6 bases). CDR3 size: 14 residues. V dropped 5 bases and J dropped 3 bases, with 13 bases sitting between them. Germline CDR1 MDHEN, CDR2 SYDVKM. This CDR3 reads CASSLGRGDTEAFF. CDR3 bases: TGTGCCAGCAGTCTAGGGAGGGGGGACACTGAAGCTTTCTTT.

The chain is built from TRBV28 and TRBJ1-2, with 11 nucleotides matching TRBD1. Germline CDR1 is MDHEN and CDR2 is SYDVKM. This CDR3 is built from 15 residues. J was trimmed by 1 base and V by 5 bases; bases with no gene match: 3. This CDR3 reads CASSPGTGGNYGYTF. For the CDR3, the DNA is TGTGCCAGCAGTCCCGGGACAGGGGGTAACTATGGCTACACCTTC.

The chain couples TRBV2 to TRBJ2-7, with a possible D match to TRBD2 (5 bases). Germline loops: CDR1 SNHLY, CDR2 FYNNEI. The germline V and J ends were trimmed by 7 bases and 3 bases, with 13 bases remaining between them. The CDR3 totals 13 residues. The chain's CDR3 is CASTREGNYEQYF. Written as DNA, the CDR3 is TGTGCCAGCACCCGGGAAGGAAACTACGAGCAGTACTTC.

V and J are TRBV6-6 and TRBJ1-3, with D hard to call. Deletions cut 5 bases from V and 0 bases from J, with 11 bases between. This CDR3 is 15 amino acids long. From germline, CDR1 is MNHNY and CDR2 SVGAGI (reference sequence). In DNA form, the CDR3 reads TGTGCCAGCAGTACCCGTGTGAGCTCTGGAAACACCATATATTTT. This sequence encodes CASSTRVSSGNTIYF.

The chain joins TRBV7-8 to TRBJ2-5, with 14 bases that match TRBD2. The germline V gene has CDR1 SGHVS and CDR2 FQNEAQ. This CDR3 has 15 residues. With 4 bases clipped from V and 6 bases from J, the junction kept 4 bases outside the gene matches. CDR3 protein: CASSWGTSGGKTQYF. In DNA, the CDR3 is TGTGCCAGCAGCTGGGGGACTAGCGGGGGAAAGACCCAGTACTTC.

The chain is built from TRBV28 and TRBJ2-1; 7 bases line up with TRBD2. This CDR3 comprises 22 residues. The germline V gene encodes CDR1 MDHEN and CDR2 SYDVKM. The ends lost 3 bases at V and 7 bases at J; junction bases unmatched: 30. CDR3 sequence: CASSFFRFSNMVGGSKGNEQFF. The CDR3 region has the DNA TGTGCCAGCAGTTTTTTTCGATTCTCGAACATGGTGGGGGGGAGTAAGGGGAATGAGCAGTTCTTC.

The chain carries TRBV7-2 and TRBJ1-2, with unresolved D. Germline CDR1 SGHTA, CDR2 FQGNSA. V lost 1 base, J lost 6 bases, and 9 bases lay in between. This CDR3 is 13 amino acids long. In DNA, the CDR3 is TGTGCCAGCAGCTTAGGGCGGAGGGATGGCTACACCTTC. It is translated as CASSLGRRDGYTF.

The V and J genes are TRBV4-2 and TRBJ2-1; 10 bases fit TRBD2. In germline, CDR1 is LGHNA, CDR2 YNFKEQ. V gave up 4 bases and J gave up 0 bases; unmatched junction bases: 0. The length of the CDR3 is 15 residues. The CDR3 loop is CASSLAGGSYNEQFF. CDR3 bases: TGTGCCAGCAGCCTAGCGGGGGGCTCCTACAATGAGCAGTTCTTC.

The V call is TRBV6-5, the J call TRBJ1-2; D may be TRBD1 (5 bases). Germline assignment: CDR1 MNHEY and CDR2 SVGAGI. The ends were cut back, 5 bases at V and 8 bases at J, with 9 bases in the middle. The CDR3 contains 11 residues. The CDR3 loop is CASSRGEGYTF. In DNA form, the CDR3 reads TGTGCCAGCAGTCGGGGGGAGGGCTACACCTTC.

Remarks on this clone: One end of the junction varies from germline; a read error may be responsible. This sequence joins TRBV7-7 and TRBJ2-1; the D is unclear. Germline V gene lookup returns CDR1 SSHAT and CDR2 FNYEAQ (reference sequence). This CDR3 spans 13 amino acids. CDR3 in DNA: TGTGCTAGCAGCTTAGCTCAAACCGGTGAGCAGTTCTTC. Translated: CASSLAQTGEQFF.

The chain links TRBV2 to TRBJ2-6; possibly TRBD2 for D (6 bases). The V gene's germline CDR1 is SNHLY and CDR2 FYNNEI. The V end was cut by 1 base, the J end by 0 bases, with 10 bases between. The length of the CDR3 is 17 residues. The CDR3 region is CASSEGAGLSGANVLTF. In DNA, the CDR3 is TGTGCCAGCAGTGAAGGTGCGGGACTCTCTGGGGCCAACGTCCTGACTTTC.

The rearrangement links TRBV6-6 to TRBJ2-3; D gene uncertain. The CDR3 loop spans 16 amino acids. CDR1 is MNHNY, CDR2 SVGAGI, per germline (reference sequence). The ends were cut back, 5 bases at V and 0 bases at J, with 15 bases in the middle. This CDR3 reads CASSPFKASSTDTQYF. The CDR3 nucleotides are TGTGCCAGCAGTCCCTTCAAAGCCTCTAGCACAGATACGCAGTATTTT.

The chain joins TRBV30 to TRBJ1-2, with D unclear. The CDR3 consists of 13 residues. CDR1 and CDR2 (germline): GTSNPN, SVGIG (reference sequence). V shed 8 bases and J shed 3 bases, with 16 bases lying between them. CDR3 region: CAHKPKRDYGYTF. Here the CDR3 DNA reads TGTGCCCACAAGCCGAAGAGGGACTATGGCTACACCTTC.

The genes are TRBV11-3 and TRBJ2-5; TRBD2 matches 11 bases. With 5 bases clipped from V and 5 bases from J, the junction kept 16 bases outside the gene matches. This CDR3 is 18 amino acids long. CDR1 and CDR2 (germline): SGHNT, YENEEA. This CDR3 reads CASSPSAASGGLWETQYF. CDR3 DNA sequence: TGTGCCAGCAGCCCGAGTGCGGCTAGCGGGGGGCTTTGGGAGACCCAGTACTTC.

The chain employs TRBV7-9 and TRBJ1-2, with D uncertain. Trimming left V 1 base short and J 4 bases short, with 4 bases between. Germline loops: CDR1 SEHNR, CDR2 FQNEAQ (reference sequence). This CDR3 comprises 12 residues. As DNA, the CDR3 is TGTGCCAGCAGCTTAGGGAGCTATGGCTACACCTTC. It codes for CASSLGSYGYTF.

This chain uses TRBV5-8 with TRBJ1-2; 7 positions agree with TRBD1. Germline CDR1 reads SGHTS; CDR2 reads YDEGEE. The CDR3 extends over 15 amino acids. V lost 1 base, J lost 6 bases, and 9 bases stayed unmatched. The CDR3, as DNA: TGTGCCAGCAGCTTGAAGAGGGGGCGGGGTGATGGCTACACCTTC. Translated: CASSLKRGRGDGYTF.

The chain recombines TRBV30 with TRBJ1-6; D may be TRBD1 (6 bases). The CDR3 has 14 amino acids. Germline V gene sequence: CDR1 GTSNPN, CDR2 SVGIG (reference sequence). The ends were cut back, 0 bases at V and 11 bases at J, with 14 bases in the middle. The CDR3 is CAWSVSQGPTPLHF. The CDR3 DNA follows: TGTGCCTGGAGTGTGTCTCAGGGGCCGACACCCCTCCACTTT. The variable domain in full, with the rest retrieved from reference TRBV30 and TRBJ1-6, is SQTIHQWPATLVQPVGSPLSLECTVEGTSNPNLYWYRQAAGRGLQLLFYSVGIGQISSEVPQNLSASRPQDRQFILSSKKLLLSDSGFYLCAWSVSQGPTPLHFGNGTRLTVT.

The gene calls are TRBV9 and TRBJ2-3; 9 nucleotides match TRBD2. This CDR3 has 18 amino acids. Germline-derived CDR1 and CDR2 are SGDLS and YYNGEE. The ends lost 3 bases at V and 5 bases at J; junction bases unmatched: 16. CDR3 amino acids: CASSANRLAAHSGDTQYF. As DNA, the CDR3 is TGTGCCAGCAGCGCAAACCGACTAGCGGCCCATTCTGGAGATACGCAGTATTTT.